Presented here are 27 T cell receptor beta chains from one specimen sequenced in a study of blood T cell repertoires in COVID-19. Clones were read by immunoSEQ multiplex PCR, and TCRdb kept only the in-frame ones, dropping some. The sample records under 250,000 clones, approximately 84% being singletons. The material sequenced was peripheral blood. The source is a woman aged 55-75 years with acute or convalescent COVID-19.

The rearrangement uses TRBV19 and TRBJ2-2; 13 bases fit TRBD2. The germline V gene encodes CDR1 LNHDA and CDR2 SQIVND (reference sequence). Trimming removed 5 bases from V and 5 bases from J; junction bases left unmatched: 20. This CDR3 region has 21 residues. In nucleotides, the CDR3 is TGTGCCAGTAGTGCGAAGAGAAGGGGACTAGCGGGGACTCGGGGAACCGGGGAGCTGTTTTTT. Translated, it gives CASSAKRRGLAGTRGTGELFF.

This chain connects TRBV6-6 to TRBJ2-5, with D possibly being TRBD2 (5 bases). Germline V gene lookup returns CDR1 MNHNY and CDR2 SVGAGI (reference sequence). CDR3 length: 11 amino acids. The V gene lost 9 bases and the J gene lost 5 bases, with 10 bases spanning the gap. This CDR3 is CASRSGETQYF. DNA for the CDR3: TGTGCCAGTAGGTCGGGGGAGACCCAGTACTTC.

V gene TRBV6-2 or TRBV6-3 combines with J gene TRBJ1-1; 8 bases are shared with TRBD1. Germline lookup yields CDR1 MNHEY and CDR2 SVGEGT. The ends lost 4 bases at V and 8 bases at J; junction bases unmatched: 3. CDR3 size: 12 residues. DNA of the CDR3: TGTGCCAGCAGTTTCAGGGGGCCAGAAGCTTTCTTT. This sequence encodes CASSFRGPEAFF.

The genes are TRBV9 and TRBJ2-7, with 9 bases matching TRBD2. The CDR3 extends over 18 amino acids. The germline gives CDR1 SGDLS, CDR2 YYNGEE. Losses at the gene ends were 0 bases for V and 0 bases for J; bases not matched to a gene: 10. CDR3: CASSVGSGGPKISYEQYF. The CDR3 coding sequence is TGTGCCAGCAGCGTAGGTAGCGGGGGCCCGAAAATCTCCTACGAGCAGTACTTC.

CDR3 in amino acids: CASSGMRGEVTEAFF. The CDR3 coding sequence is TGTGCCAGCAGCGGGATGCGGGGGGAGGTCACTGAAGCTTTCTTT. The V gene is TRBV9, the J gene TRBJ1-1, with D possibly being TRBD1 (5 bases). There are 15 residues in the CDR3. Trimming pared 3 bases from V and 4 bases from J, leaving 16 bases between. Germline CDR1 reads SGDLS; CDR2 reads YYNGEE.

This chain joins TRBV6-2 or TRBV6-3 and TRBJ2-2, with TRBD2 identical over 10 bases. The CDR3 extends over 16 amino acids. V dropped 6 bases and J dropped 6; count of bases not matched to a gene: 10. CDR1 is MNHEY, CDR2 SVGEGT, per germline. The CDR3 spells CASSLTSGDWAGELFF. The DNA for the CDR3 is TGTGCCAGCAGCCTTACTAGCGGGGATTGGGCCGGGGAGCTGTTTTTT.

The chain links TRBV6-1 to TRBJ2-7; 7 bases are a match to TRBD1. Looked up from germline, CDR1 is MNHNS and CDR2 is SASEGT. The length of the CDR3 is 16 residues. V trimming: 1 base; J trimming: 2 bases; junction bases outside the gene matches: 8. The CDR3 DNA follows: TGTGCCAGCAGTGAAGTCGGCAGGGGGAACCCCTACGAGCAGTACTTC. This codes for CASSEVGRGNPYEQYF.

V is TRBV4-2 and J is TRBJ2-5, with 11 positions matching TRBD2. This CDR3 comprises 16 residues. The trim removed 0 bases at V and 2 bases at J, leaving 2 bases unmatched. CDR1 and CDR2 from the germline V gene are LGHNA and YNFKEQ. The CDR3 is CASSQETSGNQETQYF. The DNA for the CDR3 is TGTGCCAGCAGCCAAGAGACTAGCGGGAATCAAGAGACCCAGTACTTC.

Details on this clone: The sample holds other DNA sequences that translate to the same CDR3. This rearrangement joins TRBV5-1 to TRBJ1-2; 12 positions agree with TRBD1. CDR1 and CDR2 from the germline V gene are SGHRS and YFSETQ. The CDR3 sequence is 14 residues long. The V gene end was trimmed by 3 bases and the J gene end by 5 bases; junction bases not matched to a gene: 2. CDR3 loop: CASSSGQGAYGYTF. In DNA form, the CDR3 reads TGCGCCAGCAGCTCGGGACAGGGGGCTTATGGCTACACCTTC.

The rearrangement joins TRBV6-5 to TRBJ1-1; TRBD1 matches 8 bases. Germline CDR1 reads MNHEY; CDR2 reads SVGAGI. The CDR3 totals 14 residues. Trimming cost V 4 bases and J 5 bases; bases outside gene matches: 6. This chain's CDR3 is CASSSRTGRTEAFF. In nucleotides, the CDR3 is TGTGCCAGCAGTTCGCGGACAGGGCGGACTGAAGCTTTCTTT.

The chain recombines TRBV6-5 with TRBJ2-5; 9 bases are a match to TRBD1. Germline CDR1 reads MNHEY; CDR2 reads SVGAGI. CDR3 size: 14 residues. With V trimmed by 10 bases and J by 4 bases, 10 bases remained unmatched. The CDR3 sequence: CATKQGAHGETQYF. As DNA, the CDR3 is TGTGCCACCAAACAGGGGGCGCATGGAGAGACCCAGTACTTC.

As DNA, the CDR3 is TGTGCCACCAGCAGAGCGGGAACTAATCAGCCCCAGCATTTT. Amino acid sequence: CATSRAGTNQPQHF. This rearrangement joins TRBV15 to TRBJ1-5; D not resolved. The CDR3 has 14 residues. V lost 1 base to trimming and J lost 4 bases, with 8 bases between them. The V gene's germline CDR1 is LNHNV and CDR2 YYDKDF (reference sequence).

The CDR3 DNA follows: TGTGCCAGCAGTTCGGAGACAGCCTCCAAAAACATTCAGTACTTC. Its protein product is CASSSETASKNIQYF. The V call is TRBV28, the J call TRBJ2-4, with D possibly TRBD1 on 5 matching bases. CDR1 and CDR2 (germline): MDHEN, SYDVKM. The CDR3 runs 15 residues. V dropped 4 bases and J dropped 2 bases, with 12 bases sitting between them.

The J gene is TRBJ1-2, the V gene TRBV19; D perhaps matches TRBD1 (5 bases). V lost 5 bases and J lost 8, with 21 bases in between. The germline gives CDR1 LNHDA, CDR2 SQIVND (reference sequence). The CDR3 is made up of 15 amino acids. DNA of the CDR3: TGTGCCAGTAGTTCCGACAGATCGCATACGGAGGGCTACACCTTC. Protein: CASSSDRSHTEGYTF.

This sequence joins TRBV3-1 (or the pseudogene TRBV3-2) and TRBJ2-7; 9 bases line up with TRBD2. J was trimmed by 3 bases and V by 6 bases; bases with no gene match: 9. The germline gives CDR1 LGHDT, CDR2 YNNKEL (reference sequence). The CDR3 has 15 amino acids. CDR3 nucleotide sequence: TGTGCCAGCAGAGACCTAGCGGGGTCCTTCTACGAGCAGTACTTC. Protein sequence: CASRDLAGSFYEQYF.

V and J are TRBV18 and TRBJ2-1; 9 bases fit TRBD1. Germline assignment: CDR1 KGHSH and CDR2 LQKENI. The ends lost 3 bases at V and 2 bases at J; junction bases unmatched: 8. The CDR3 extends over 17 amino acids. The CDR3: CASSPLGGDRAYNEQFF. CDR3 DNA sequence: TGTGCCAGCTCACCCCTTGGAGGGGACAGGGCCTACAATGAGCAGTTCTTC.

The chain couples TRBV28 to TRBJ2-3, with 10 positions matching TRBD2. Germline lookup yields CDR1 MDHEN and CDR2 SYDVKM. This CDR3 has 15 amino acids. The V and J ends lost 5 bases and 4 bases, in that order; junction bases with no gene match: 6. CDR3 DNA: TGTGCCAGCAGTACTTTAGCGGGGGGTCCAGATACGCAGTATTTT. It codes for CASSTLAGGPDTQYF.

The rearrangement links TRBV28 to TRBJ1-6, with 7 nucleotides matching TRBD1. Germline V gives CDR1 MDHEN, CDR2 SYDVKM. Trimming removed 3 bases from V and 4 bases from J; junction bases left unmatched: 9. CDR3 size: 17 residues. CDR3 region: CASSLGQGVTYNSPLHF. In DNA, the CDR3 is TGTGCCAGCAGTTTGGGCCAGGGGGTAACGTATAATTCACCCCTCCACTTT.

The rearrangement joins TRBV29-1 to TRBJ1-2; tentatively, D is TRBD1 (6 bases). The ends were cut back, 2 bases at V and 1 base at J, with 8 bases in the middle. Per germline, CDR1 SQVTM and CDR2 ANQGSEA. CDR3 length: 13 residues. The CDR3 region has the DNA TGCAGCGTTGAATACAGGGATAACTATGGCTACACCTTC. It yields the protein CSVEYRDNYGYTF.

This rearrangement joins TRBV30 to TRBJ1-5; maybe TRBD1 (6 bases). Germline V gene sequence: CDR1 GTSNPN, CDR2 SVGIG (reference sequence). This CDR3 comprises 16 residues. V gave up 2 bases and J gave up 2 bases, with 16 bases separating them. The CDR3, as DNA: TGTGCCTGGAGTCAATTTCGGGGGGCGGGCAATCAGCCCCAGCATTTT. This translates into CAWSQFRGAGNQPQHF. Complete variable domain (other parts from reference TRBV30 and TRBJ1-5): SQTIHQWPATLVQPVGSPLSLECTVEGTSNPNLYWYRQAAGRGLQLLFYSVGIGQISSEVPQNLSASRPQDRQFILSSKKLLLSDSGFYLCAWSQFRGAGNQPQHFGDGTRLSIL.

V gene TRBV5-6 combines with J gene TRBJ1-1; D remains unclear. The V end was cut by 0 bases, the J end by 4 bases, with 16 bases between. The CDR3 covers 16 residues. Germline V gene data show CDR1 as SGHDT and CDR2 as YYEEEE. CDR3 sequence: CASSLEFGRPATEAFF. CDR3 sequence (DNA): TGTGCCAGCAGCTTGGAATTTGGGAGACCTGCCACTGAAGCTTTCTTT. Full variable domain (remainder filled in from reference TRBV5-6 and TRBJ1-1): DAGVTQSPTHLIKTRGQQVTLRCSPKSGHDTVSWYQQALGQGPQFIFQYYEEEERQRGNFPDRFSGHQFPNYSSELNVNALLLGDSALYLCASSLEFGRPATEAFFGQGTRLTVV.

The count of this clone is one. This chain links TRBV27 with TRBJ1-5; TRBD1 matches 7 bases. J lost 7 bases, V lost 2 bases, and 8 bases had no gene match. Germline CDR1 and CDR2: MNHEY and SMNVEV (reference sequence). This CDR3 is built from 15 residues. The CDR3 DNA reads TGTGCCAGCAGTTTAAGGGGACAGATCGGGCAGCCCCAGCATTTT. Protein product: CASSLRGQIGQPQHF.

The rearrangement uses TRBV27 and TRBJ1-2; 9 bases line up with TRBD1. V trimming: 4 bases; J trimming: 7 bases; junction bases outside the gene matches: 10. The germline V gene encodes CDR1 MNHEY and CDR2 SMNVEV (reference sequence). The CDR3 spans 15 residues. CDR3 nucleotides: TGTGCCAGCAGTTCACCGGGACAGGGCTTTGGTGGCTACACCTTC. This translates into CASSSPGQGFGGYTF.

This clone was counted between two and nine times. The chain has TRBV10-1 and TRBJ2-2; 9 bases align to TRBD2. With 3 bases clipped from V and 6 bases from J, the junction kept 5 bases outside the gene matches. Germline CDR1 is WNHNN and CDR2 is SYGVQD (reference sequence). The CDR3 sequence is 15 residues long. The CDR3 loop reads CASSDASGVSGELFF. The CDR3, as DNA: TGCGCCAGCAGTGACGCTAGCGGGGTTTCCGGGGAGCTGTTTTTT.

The chain couples TRBV5-1 to TRBJ2-5; D may be TRBD2 (6 bases). Deletions cut 5 bases from V and 1 base from J, with 15 bases between. Germline V lookup: CDR1 SGHRS, CDR2 YFSETQ. The CDR3 consists of 15 residues. The chain's CDR3 is CASSDLVGGQETQYF. The CDR3 DNA is TGCGCCAGCAGTGATTTGGTGGGGGGCCAAGAGACCCAGTACTTC.

This clone showed up just once. The gene calls are TRBV5-1 and TRBJ1-1; perhaps TRBD1 as D (5 bases). The CDR3 loop spans 15 amino acids. V lost 6 bases, J lost 1 base, and 16 bases lay in between. Germline V gene sequence: CDR1 SGHRS, CDR2 YFSETQ. CDR3 protein: CASTRDGLGNTEAFF. As DNA, the CDR3 is TGCGCCAGCACAAGGGACGGACTAGGGAACACTGAAGCTTTCTTT.

V gene TRBV30 combines with J gene TRBJ1-2; D call uncertain. Germline loops: CDR1 GTSNPN, CDR2 SVGIG (reference sequence). The CDR3 sequence is 13 residues long. V lost 3 bases to trimming and J lost 4 bases, with 12 bases between them. The CDR3 here is CAWRPRRFYGYTF. DNA for the CDR3: TGTGCCTGGAGGCCGAGGAGATTCTATGGCTACACCTTC.